A selection of T cell receptor beta chains follows, all from one sample in a study of T cell clones after liver transplantation. Only in-frame clones appear in the TCRdb table, and some are missing; sequencing was by immunoSEQ multiplex PCR. This table holds 70,000 or so clones, around nine tenths found once. This sample comprised CD4+ T cells from blood, obtained before liver transplant. These receptors were obtained from a human donor who received a liver transplant. Each CDR3 is given without its conserved first and last residue. Size is omitted from some rows. Given values are once, few, many or a class for expanded clones.

j_call,clone_size,v_call,cdr3_aa
TRBJ2-1,NA,TRBV6-1,ASSVRRAGAEQF
TRBJ2-3,NA,TRBV7-9,ASSFPRTSGSTDTQY
TRBJ1-4,few,TRBV15,ATSRIGSGNEKLF
TRBJ2-5,NA,TRBV21-1,ASSRQRLETQY
TRBJ1-2,NA,TRBV11-2,ASSTYRRGGTESGYT
TRBJ2-1,NA,TRBV6-5,ATGRTSSNNEQF
TRBJ2-7,NA,TRBV30,AWSVPAGGRSDEQY
TRBJ2-1,NA,TRBV5-1,ASSLAVGRLADNEQF
TRBJ1-4,NA,TRBV6-1,ASRRINEKLF
TRBJ1-2,NA,TRBV19,ASSTRDRGEYGYT
TRBJ2-2,NA,TRBV6-5,ASKGYGVTGELF
TRBJ2-5,once,TRBV11-3,ASSFWPSEETQY
TRBJ2-7,NA,TRBV5-1,ASSQTPQETYEQY
TRBJ1-2,NA,TRBV5-1,ASSLEGERIGGYT
TRBJ2-5,once,TRBV9,ASSVGGFRETQY
TRBJ1-1,NA,TRBV6-5,ASSLGVSAF
TRBJ2-7,NA,TRBV14,ASSQDLGLGEQY
TRBJ2-1,NA,TRBV9,ASSAPGGLGYNEQF
TRBJ2-1,NA,TRBV11-2,ASSPLATNEQF
TRBJ2-7,NA,TRBV6-6,ASSYSGLTYEQY
TRBJ2-5,NA,TRBV5-1,ASSLGTGGETQY
TRBJ1-1,few,TRBV29-1,SVRFGRGNTEAF
TRBJ2-7,NA,TRBV18,ASSPPGQNPYEQY
TRBJ2-5,NA,TRBV5-1,ASSLTSAQETQY
TRBJ1-2,NA,TRBV28,ASSLQGGYGYT
TRBJ2-7,NA,TRBV14,ASSQAGFTGYEQY
TRBJ1-4,NA,TRBV5-5,ASSAGTRGEKLF
TRBJ2-1,NA,TRBV5-1,ASSVRDSLTGQEQF
TRBJ1-2,NA,TRBV5-8,ASSSGGPSYGYT
TRBJ2-7,NA,TRBV7-8,ASSFGGGWNFGQY
TRBJ2-2,NA,TRBV5-1,ASSPTSTGELF
TRBJ1-5,NA,TRBV19,ASSIVGRGGRQPQH
TRBJ2-6,few,TRBV19,ASSIRPGGAGANVLT